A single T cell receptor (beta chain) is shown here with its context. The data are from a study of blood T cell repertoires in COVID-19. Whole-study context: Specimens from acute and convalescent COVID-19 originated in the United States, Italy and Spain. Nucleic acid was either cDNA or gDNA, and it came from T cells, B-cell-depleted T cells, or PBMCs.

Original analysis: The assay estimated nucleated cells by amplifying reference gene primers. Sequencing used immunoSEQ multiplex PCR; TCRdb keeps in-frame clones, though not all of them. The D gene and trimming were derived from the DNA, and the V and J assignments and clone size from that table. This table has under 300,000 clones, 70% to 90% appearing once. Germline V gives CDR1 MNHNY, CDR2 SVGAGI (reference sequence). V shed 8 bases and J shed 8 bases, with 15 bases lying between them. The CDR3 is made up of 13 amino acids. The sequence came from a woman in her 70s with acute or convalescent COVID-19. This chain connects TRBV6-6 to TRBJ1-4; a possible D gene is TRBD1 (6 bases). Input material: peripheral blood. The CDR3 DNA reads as TGTGCCAGCTATCAACAGGGTGAAGAAAAACTGTTTTTT. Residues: CASYQQGEEKLFF.